Shown below are 17 T cell receptor beta chains from a single sample sequenced in a study of blood T cell repertoires in COVID-19. Profiling relied on immunoSEQ multiplex PCR, and the TCRdb table lists in-frame clones only, not all of them. The repertoire holds around 140,000 clones, with 88% as singletons. Sequencing was done on a sample of peripheral blood. These receptors were obtained from a human donor in a cohort sampled during active COVID-19.

For this clone: At one end the junction does not follow the germline gene, possibly because of a read error. The genes are TRBV7-7 and TRBJ2-2; 8 bases line up with TRBD1. This CDR3 contains 14 residues. Looked up from germline, CDR1 is SSHAT and CDR2 is FNYEAQ (reference sequence). The CDR3 sequence is CASSPGQATGELFF. The CDR3 DNA follows: TGTGCTAGCAGCCCGGGACAGGCTACCGGGGAGCTGTTTTTT.

The chain links TRBV7-8 to TRBJ2-3; the match to TRBD1 covers 12 bases. The CDR3 is 17 amino acids. V was clipped by 7 bases and J by 4 bases; unmatched bases: 12. Germline-derived CDR1 and CDR2 are SGHVS and FQNEAQ. DNA for the CDR3: TGTGCCAGCAACGCTTGGGGGACAGGGGGCGTCGCAGATACGCAGTATTTT. Translated, it gives CASNAWGTGGVADTQYF.

V gene TRBV5-8 combines with J gene TRBJ2-7; 7 bases match TRBD1. Germline CDR1 reads SGHTS; CDR2 reads YDEGEE. The J segment lost 2 bases and the V segment lost 6 bases, leaving 11 bases of the junction unmatched. This CDR3 comprises 15 residues. This chain's CDR3 is CASTFRDRLPYEQYF. Here the CDR3 DNA reads TGTGCCAGCACCTTCCGGGACAGACTGCCCTACGAGCAGTACTTC.

The rearrangement links TRBV27 to TRBJ1-1; 8 bases fit TRBD1. The germline gives CDR1 MNHEY, CDR2 SMNVEV (reference sequence). The CDR3 is 14 amino acids. V lost 7 bases, J lost 2 bases, and 6 bases stayed unmatched. The CDR3 DNA reads as TGTGCCAGCAACCGACAGGGGCCAAACACTGAAGCTTTCTTT. Translated: CASNRQGPNTEAFF.

The chain carries TRBV5-4 and TRBJ2-1; 7 positions agree with TRBD1. Looked up from germline, CDR1 is SGHNT and CDR2 is YYREEE (reference sequence). The V gene end was trimmed by 5 bases and the J gene end by 7 bases; junction bases not matched to a gene: 3. CDR3 length: 12 residues. For the CDR3, the DNA is TGTGCCAGCAGTTCACAGGGGAATGAGCAGTTCTTC. Translating gives CASSSQGNEQFF.

This clone was found once. The rearrangement uses TRBV6-6 and TRBJ1-1, with D tentatively TRBD1 (5 bases). The CDR3 length is 14 residues. Germline CDR1 MNHNY, CDR2 SVGAGI (reference sequence). Trimming took off 5 bases at V and 1 base at J, with 11 bases between the two ends. This CDR3 reads CASSILGGNTEAFF. In nucleotides, the CDR3 is TGTGCCAGCAGTATATTGGGGGGGAACACTGAAGCTTTCTTT.

This sequence joins TRBV5-1 and TRBJ1-1; maybe TRBD1 (5 bases). The V end was cut by 5 bases, the J end by 7 bases, with 12 bases between. The CDR3 loop spans 12 amino acids. Germline assignment: CDR1 SGHRS and CDR2 YFSETQ. Here the CDR3 DNA reads TGCGCCAGCAGTCCAGAAGGGGTTGAAGCTTTCTTT. Translated: CASSPEGVEAFF. The full variable domain, in which reference TRBV5-1 and TRBJ1-1 provide the parts outside the CDR3, is KAGVTQTPRYLIKTRGQQVTLSCSPISGHRSVSWYQQTPGQGLQFLFEYFSETQRNKGNFPGRFSGRQFSNSRSEMNVSTLELGDSALYLCASSPEGVEAFFGQGTRLTVV.

This chain uses TRBV6-6 with TRBJ1-2; 7 nucleotides line up with TRBD1. Germline V lookup: CDR1 MNHNY, CDR2 SVGAGI (reference sequence). V lost 0 bases and J lost 4; bases outside the gene matches: 5. CDR3 length: 15 residues. The CDR3 loop reads CASSYSNRGVYGYTF. CDR3 nucleotide sequence: TGTGCCAGCAGTTACTCGAACAGGGGAGTCTATGGCTACACCTTC.

The rearrangement uses TRBV4-2 and TRBJ2-5; 10 bases map to TRBD1. The CDR3 sequence is 14 residues long. CDR1 is LGHNA and CDR2 is YNFKEQ in the germline V gene. V shed 4 bases, J shed 7 bases, and the junction held 6 bases outside the gene matches. CDR3 DNA: TGTGCCAGCAGCCTTCCGGGACAGGGGATGACCCAGTACTTC. Protein product: CASSLPGQGMTQYF.

This chain connects TRBV6-4 to TRBJ1-2; TRBD1 matches at 9 bases. Losses at the gene ends were 0 bases for V and 0 bases for J; bases not matched to a gene: 14. Germline lookup yields CDR1 MRHNA and CDR2 SNTAGT. CDR3 length equals 20 residues. The CDR3 protein is CASSDSENRGLFMSNYGYTF. For the CDR3, the DNA is TGTGCCAGCAGTGACTCGGAAAACAGGGGGCTATTTATGTCTAACTATGGCTACACCTTC.

This clone has just a few counts. This rearrangement joins TRBV30 to TRBJ2-7, with D maybe TRBD1 (5 bases). The V end lost 1 base, the J end lost 1 base, and 23 bases lay between the germline ends. CDR3 length: 18 amino acids. Germline V gene data show CDR1 as GTSNPN and CDR2 as SVGIG (reference sequence). The CDR3 spells CAWSAKGLSGRTSYEQYF. The CDR3 coding sequence is TGTGCCTGGAGTGCAAAGGGGCTTTCTGGCAGGACGTCCTACGAGCAGTACTTC.

The V and J genes are TRBV19 and TRBJ2-7, with D hard to call. The CDR3 spans 16 residues. Germline V gives CDR1 LNHDA, CDR2 SQIVND (reference sequence). Trimming pared 6 bases from V and 1 base from J, leaving 19 bases between. The CDR3 DNA reads as TGTGCCAGTAGCCACCGGGTCAGTAGGATTTCCTACGAGCAGTACTTC. Amino acid sequence: CASSHRVSRISYEQYF.

The chain couples TRBV11-2 to TRBJ2-7; 8 nucleotides line up with TRBD1. V trimming: 1 base; J trimming: 4 bases; junction bases outside the gene matches: 9. The CDR3 has 16 residues. CDR1 and CDR2 (germline): SGHAT, FQNNGV. The CDR3: CASSLVFARGLYEQYF. CDR3 nucleotides: TGTGCCAGCAGCTTAGTCTTTGCCAGGGGGCTATACGAGCAGTACTTC.

This clone was found once. This rearrangement joins TRBV5-4 to TRBJ1-6; 9 positions match TRBD1. V was clipped by 5 bases and J by 8 bases; unmatched bases: 5. CDR1 SGHNT and CDR2 YYREEE come from the germline V gene (reference sequence). CDR3 size: 14 residues. The CDR3 is CASSDRDRDSPLHF. The DNA of the CDR3 is TGTGCCAGCAGTGACCGGGACAGGGATTCACCCCTCCACTTT.

This CDR3 is CASSIGTGGGNEQFF. CDR3 nucleotide sequence: TGTGCCAGTAGTATTGGGACAGGGGGTGGAAATGAGCAGTTCTTC. The chain is built from TRBV19 and TRBJ2-1; 11 nucleotides line up with TRBD1. The CDR3 is 15 amino acids. The junction had 5 bases not matched to a gene; V was cut back by 3 bases and J by 7 bases. CDR1 is LNHDA and CDR2 is SQIVND in the germline V gene (reference sequence).

The CDR3 reads CASSPQILSTDTQYF. CDR3 coding DNA: TGTGCCAGCAGCCCCCAAATACTTAGCACAGATACGCAGTATTTT. This chain joins TRBV7-2 and TRBJ2-3, with unresolved D. This CDR3 spans 15 amino acids. Trimming cost V 5 bases and J 0 bases, with 12 bases left between them. Germline-derived CDR1 and CDR2 are SGHTA and FQGNSA.

J is TRBJ2-1 and V is TRBV6-4; 13 positions agree with TRBD2. V lost 2 bases to trimming and J lost 9 bases; unmatched junction nucleotides: 4. Germline V gene lookup returns CDR1 MRHNA and CDR2 SNTAGT. This CDR3 is 15 amino acids long. CDR3 protein: CASSDGTSGGGEQFF. Written as DNA, the CDR3 is TGTGCCAGCAGTGACGGAACTAGCGGGGGGGGTGAGCAGTTCTTC.